The clone carrying this TCR beta chain was picked up a small number of times. Its target is not known. The data belong to a study of naive and memory T cell subsets. Study findings and constraints: In CD4 and CD8 cells, diversity dropped from naive through EMRA. Each distinct alpha or beta sequence counts as one clonotype.

Cells stained for CD3, CD4, CD8, CD45RA and CD27 were sorted into four subsets. Both TRBC1 and TRBC2 were covered by a beta constant-region primer of two equimolar oligonucleotides. TCRdb reprocessed the UMI-ligation and nested PCR reads with MiXCR, giving one entry per CDR3 protein. The sample has around 31,000 distinct CDR3 sequences; approximately 12% are singletons. The germline CDR1 and CDR2 sequences are GTSNPN and SVGIG (reference sequence). Trimming cost V 1 base and J 6 bases; bases outside gene matches: 5. The CDR3 extends over 15 amino acids. This receptor was obtained from a human donor in good health. Material: effector memory CD4+ T cells from blood. Indicated subset: effector memory, CD45RA- CD27-. V gene TRBV30 combines with J gene TRBJ2-3; 12 bases are a match to TRBD2. The CDR3, as DNA: TGTGCCTGGAGTGCAGGACTAGCGGGGATGGATACGCAGTATTTT. Translated: CAWSAGLAGMDTQYF.